This section outlines one T cell receptor beta chain sequence together with its context. Its specificity is not known. Clones were read by immunoSEQ multiplex PCR, and TCRdb kept only the in-frame ones, dropping some. This sample has approximately 410,000 clones, with around 89% found just once. The sample belongs to a study of Ad26.COV2.S vaccination and SARS-CoV-2 variants. Study-level background: The COV1001 Ad26.COV2.S trial arm included the donor. Once, or twice with 56 days between doses, Ad26.COV2.S was given intramuscularly.

The study's findings and limits: In vaccinated individuals, spike-specific CD8+ and CD4+ T cell responses reportedly displayed substantial breadth.

The CDR3 has 15 amino acids. After removal of 0 bases from V and 2 bases from J, the junction contained 1 base not matched to a gene. From germline, CDR1 is KGHDR and CDR2 SFDVKD. The treatment is: some 20 received Ad26.COV2.S at low or high dose, single or two shots; about five received placebo; per-sample allocation not given. Following the first vaccine or placebo injection, samples were taken on day 63. The V gene is TRBV24-1, the J gene TRBJ2-3, with TRBD1 matching 7 bases. The sample here was peripheral blood, taken in a trial of Ad26.COV2.S vaccine versus placebo. The clonotype comes from a person aged 18-65 years who received the Ad26.COV2.S COVID-19 vaccine or a placebo. The CDR3, as DNA: TGTGCCACCAGTGATTTGAGGGGGCCCACAGATACGCAGTATTTT. Amino acids: CATSDLRGPTDTQYF.